Below, 8 T cell receptor beta chains from the same sample are listed, as sequenced in a study of T-cell memory formation after mild COVID-19. From the 5' RACE reads, TCRdb called clonotypes with MiXCR, one entry per CDR3 protein. Of hundreds of thousands of distinct CDR3 sequences listed, approximately 15% are singletons. Material: PBMCs or a T cell subset sorted from them (not recorded which). The receptor source for this set is a man aged 18 to 29 who had mild COVID-19 (a few samples of this study predate the infection). Cell type and time point are not known.

The V call is TRBV20-1, the J call TRBJ2-5; TRBD2 aligns across 9 bases. CDR3 size: 16 residues. The J segment lost 1 base and the V segment lost 5 bases, leaving 11 bases of the junction unmatched. Germline-derived CDR1 and CDR2 are DFQATT and SNEGSKA (reference sequence). The CDR3 loop reads CSAPRDGGGVQETQYF. CDR3 in DNA: TGCAGTGCTCCCCGAGATGGCGGGGGGGTCCAAGAGACCCAGTACTTC.

The CDR3 protein is CASSEEANLQNQPQHF. CDR3 DNA sequence: TGCGCCAGCAGTGAGGAGGCCAACCTTCAGAATCAGCCCCAGCATTTT. This chain joins TRBV10-2 and TRBJ1-5; the D is unclear. Trimming took 2 bases from V and 4 from J, leaving 15 bases between them. This CDR3 comprises 16 residues. Germline V gives CDR1 WSHSY, CDR2 SAAADI.

V and J are TRBV5-1 and TRBJ2-1; either TRBD1 or TRBD2 may supply D (5 bases each). Trimming took off 7 bases at V and 5 bases at J, with 16 bases between the two ends. The CDR3 consists of 14 residues. Germline V CDR1 and CDR2: SGHRS, YFSETQ. CDR3 loop: CASAVQGRDNEQFF. The CDR3 coding sequence is TGCGCCAGCGCGGTCCAGGGACGCGACAATGAGCAGTTCTTC.

V and J are TRBV20-1 and TRBJ2-5; 15 bases are shared with TRBD2. Germline loops: CDR1 DFQATT, CDR2 SNEGSKA (reference sequence). With 6 bases clipped from V and 2 bases from J, the junction kept 13 bases outside the gene matches. The CDR3 totals 18 residues. CDR3 loop: CSAERTSGGAEFQETQYF. The CDR3 nucleotides are TGCAGTGCCGAAAGGACTAGCGGGGGGGCCGAATTTCAAGAGACCCAGTACTTC.

The sample holds many counts of this clonotype. The V gene is TRBV5-5, the J gene TRBJ2-5; 8 positions agree with TRBD1. With V trimmed by 4 bases and J by 4 bases, 9 bases remained unmatched. The CDR3 extends over 15 amino acids. CDR1 SGHKS and CDR2 YYEKEE come from the germline V gene (reference sequence). The CDR3 DNA reads as TGTGCCAGCAGCGCGACTGCAGGGGGCGGAGAGACCCAGTACTTC. This encodes CASSATAGGGETQYF.

As to this clonotype: Sequence at one end of the junction differs from germline and may be a read error. This chain connects TRBV6-5 to TRBJ2-1; D perhaps matches TRBD2 (5 bases). CDR1 is MNHEY and CDR2 is SVGAGI in the germline V gene. The CDR3 is made up of 9 amino acids. The CDR3 DNA reads as TGTGCCAGCTGTCGGGGAACGGTCTTC. This gives the protein CASCRGTVF.

V and J are TRBV20-1 and TRBJ2-2; the D gene is possibly TRBD2 (6 bases). The CDR3 has 14 amino acids. Per the germline V gene, CDR1 is DFQATT and CDR2 is SNEGSKA (reference sequence). Trimming left V 0 bases short and J 5 bases short, with 10 bases between. CDR3 nucleotides: TGCAGTGCTAGAGATCGGGGGTTAACCGGGGAGCTGTTTTTT. It specifies CSARDRGLTGELFF.

The chain combines TRBV7-2 with TRBJ2-7; 7 bases are shared with TRBD1. The V gene's germline CDR1 is SGHTA and CDR2 FQGNSA. Unmatched junction bases numbered 3, after V lost 4 bases and J lost 3 bases. The CDR3 length is 13 residues. CDR3 amino acids: CASSSGGHYEQYF. The DNA of the CDR3 is TGTGCCAGCAGCTCAGGGGGACACTACGAGCAGTACTTC.